What follows describes a single TCR beta chain. TCRdb keeps only in-frame clones here, not all; method: immunoSEQ multiplex PCR. The data show about 120,000 clones, 92% seen once. The data originate from a study of T cell responses to AZD1222 COVID-19 vaccine. Study summary: The analysis combined second doses at about 4 or about 12 weeks.

With 1 base clipped from V and 5 bases from J, the junction kept 10 bases outside the gene matches. The germline V gene has CDR1 WNHNN and CDR2 SYGVQD (reference sequence). CDR3 length equals 16 residues. The J gene is TRBJ1-1, the V gene TRBV10-1; 7 nucleotides match TRBD1. The clonotype originates from an adult in good health. The sequenced sample was peripheral blood, obtained on day 0 of AZD1222 vaccination. The CDR3 region is CASSEYRTGSRTEAFF. The CDR3 DNA reads as TGCGCCAGCAGTGAGTACCGGACAGGCTCGAGAACTGAAGCTTTCTTT.